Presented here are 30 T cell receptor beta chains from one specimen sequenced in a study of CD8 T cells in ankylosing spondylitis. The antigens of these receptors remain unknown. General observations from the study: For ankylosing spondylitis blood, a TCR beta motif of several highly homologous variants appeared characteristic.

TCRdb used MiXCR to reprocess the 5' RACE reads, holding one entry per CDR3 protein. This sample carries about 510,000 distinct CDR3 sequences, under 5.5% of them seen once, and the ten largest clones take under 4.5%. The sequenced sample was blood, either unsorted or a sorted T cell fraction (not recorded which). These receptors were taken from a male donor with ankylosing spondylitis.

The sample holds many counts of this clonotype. The CDR3 sequence: CSAGQGAGEQYF. Here the CDR3 DNA reads TGCAGTGCTGGACAGGGGGCGGGCGAGCAGTACTTC. The chain recombines TRBV20-1 with TRBJ2-7, with 11 bases aligning to TRBD1. The CDR3 sequence is 12 residues long. Germline V gene sequence: CDR1 DFQATT, CDR2 SNEGSKA (reference sequence). J lost 6 bases, V lost 5 bases, and 3 bases had no gene match.

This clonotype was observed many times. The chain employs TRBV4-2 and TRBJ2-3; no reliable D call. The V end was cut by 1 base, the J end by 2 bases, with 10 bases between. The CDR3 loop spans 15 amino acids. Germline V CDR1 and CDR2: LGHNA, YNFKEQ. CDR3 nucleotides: TGTGCCAGCAGCCAAGGACTTCGTTACACAGATACGCAGTATTTT. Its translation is CASSQGLRYTDTQYF.

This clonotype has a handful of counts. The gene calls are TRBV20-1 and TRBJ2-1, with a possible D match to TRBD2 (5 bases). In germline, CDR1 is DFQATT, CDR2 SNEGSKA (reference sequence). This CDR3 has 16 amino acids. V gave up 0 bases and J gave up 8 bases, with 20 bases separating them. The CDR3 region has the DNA TGCAGTGCTAGAGATATTCGGTATACGGTCGGGGATGAGCAGTTCTTC. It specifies CSARDIRYTVGDEQFF.

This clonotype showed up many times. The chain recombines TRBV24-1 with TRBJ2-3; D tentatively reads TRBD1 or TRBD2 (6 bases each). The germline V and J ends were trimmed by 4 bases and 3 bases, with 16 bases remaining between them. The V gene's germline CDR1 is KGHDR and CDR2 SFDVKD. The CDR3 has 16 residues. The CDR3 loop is CATSDPTGRITDTQYF. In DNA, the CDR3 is TGTGCCACCAGTGACCCCACAGGGAGGATAACAGATACGCAGTATTTT.

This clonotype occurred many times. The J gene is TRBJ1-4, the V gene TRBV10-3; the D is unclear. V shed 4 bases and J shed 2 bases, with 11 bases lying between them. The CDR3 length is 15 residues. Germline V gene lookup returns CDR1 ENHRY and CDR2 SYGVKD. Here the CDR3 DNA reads TGTGCCATCAGTGTCTCGGGAGCGACTAATGAAAAACTGTTTTTT. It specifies CAISVSGATNEKLFF.

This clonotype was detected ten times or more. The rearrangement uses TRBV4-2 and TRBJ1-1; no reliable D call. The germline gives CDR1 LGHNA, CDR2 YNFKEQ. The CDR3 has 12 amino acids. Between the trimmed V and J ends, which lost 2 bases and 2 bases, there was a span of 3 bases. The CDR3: CASSQLNTEAFF. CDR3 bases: TGTGCCAGCAGCCAATTAAACACTGAAGCTTTCTTT.

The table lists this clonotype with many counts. As DNA, the CDR3 is TGTGCCAGCAGCACCCGGGACATCGGCGGCGGCTACACCTTC. This encodes CASSTRDIGGGYTF. The J gene is TRBJ1-2, the V gene TRBV7-9, with D perhaps TRBD1 (6 bases). Looked up from germline, CDR1 is SEHNR and CDR2 is FQNEAQ (reference sequence). The CDR3 is 14 amino acids. V was clipped by 5 bases and J by 8 bases, with 18 bases between them.

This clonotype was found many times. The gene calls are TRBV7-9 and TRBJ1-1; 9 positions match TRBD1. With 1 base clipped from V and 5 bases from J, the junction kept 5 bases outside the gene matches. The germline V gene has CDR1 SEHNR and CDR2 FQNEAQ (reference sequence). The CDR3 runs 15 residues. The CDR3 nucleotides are TGTGCCAGCAGCTTAGGGGACAGGGTTGGGACTGAAGCTTTCTTT. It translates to CASSLGDRVGTEAFF.

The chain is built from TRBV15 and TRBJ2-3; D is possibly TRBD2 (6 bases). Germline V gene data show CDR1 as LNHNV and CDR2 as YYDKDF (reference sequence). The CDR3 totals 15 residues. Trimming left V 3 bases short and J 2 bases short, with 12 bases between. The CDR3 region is CATSRQGLVTDTQYF. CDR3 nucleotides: TGTGCCACCAGCAGGCAGGGACTTGTCACAGATACGCAGTATTTT.

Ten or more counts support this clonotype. The DNA for the CDR3 is TGTGCCAGCAGTTACTCGAACAGGAACACTGAAGCTTTCTTT. Translating it yields CASSYSNRNTEAFF. The chain combines TRBV6-5 with TRBJ1-1; D unresolved. V was pared by 0 bases and J by 1 base, with 6 bases between. This CDR3 comprises 14 residues. Germline CDR1 reads MNHEY; CDR2 reads SVGAGI.

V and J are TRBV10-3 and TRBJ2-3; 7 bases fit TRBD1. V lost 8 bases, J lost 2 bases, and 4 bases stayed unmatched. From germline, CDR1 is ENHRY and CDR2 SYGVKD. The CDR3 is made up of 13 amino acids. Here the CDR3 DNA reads TGTGCCATCGGGGGACAGAACACAGATACGCAGTATTTT. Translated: CAIGGQNTDTQYF.

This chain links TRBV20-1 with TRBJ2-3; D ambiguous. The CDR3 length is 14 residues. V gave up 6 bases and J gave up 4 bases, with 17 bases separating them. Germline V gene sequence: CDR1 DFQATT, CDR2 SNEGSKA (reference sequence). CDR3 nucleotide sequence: TGCAGTGCCGAAAAGGATGGATCCCCAGATACGCAGTATTTT. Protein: CSAEKDGSPDTQYF.

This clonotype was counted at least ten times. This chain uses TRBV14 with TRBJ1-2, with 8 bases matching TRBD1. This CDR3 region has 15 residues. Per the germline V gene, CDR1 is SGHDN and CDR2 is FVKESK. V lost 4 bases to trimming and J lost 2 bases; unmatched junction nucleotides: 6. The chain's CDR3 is CASSPPWDRNYGYTF. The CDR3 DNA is TGTGCCAGCAGCCCACCATGGGACAGGAACTATGGCTACACCTTC.

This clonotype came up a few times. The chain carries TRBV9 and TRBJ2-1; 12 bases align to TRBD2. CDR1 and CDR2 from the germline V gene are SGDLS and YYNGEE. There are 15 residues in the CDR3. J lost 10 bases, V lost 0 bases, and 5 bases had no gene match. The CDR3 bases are TGTGCCAGCAGCGTAGTGGCTAGCGGGGGGGCCGAGCAGTTCTTC. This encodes CASSVVASGGAEQFF.

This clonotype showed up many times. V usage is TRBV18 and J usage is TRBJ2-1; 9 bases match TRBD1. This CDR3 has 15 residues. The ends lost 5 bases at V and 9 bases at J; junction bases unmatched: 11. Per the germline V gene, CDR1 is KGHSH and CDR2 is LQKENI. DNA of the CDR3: TGTGCCAGCTCAGCGGTCGGACAGGGGAGCGGTGAGCAGTTCTTC. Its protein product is CASSAVGQGSGEQFF.

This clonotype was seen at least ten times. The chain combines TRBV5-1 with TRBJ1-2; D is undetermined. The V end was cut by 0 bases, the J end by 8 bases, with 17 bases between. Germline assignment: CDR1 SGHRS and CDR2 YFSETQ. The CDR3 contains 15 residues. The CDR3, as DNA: TGCGCCAGCAGCTTGGATGGCCCTCAGACGCGGGGCTACACCTTC. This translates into CASSLDGPQTRGYTF.

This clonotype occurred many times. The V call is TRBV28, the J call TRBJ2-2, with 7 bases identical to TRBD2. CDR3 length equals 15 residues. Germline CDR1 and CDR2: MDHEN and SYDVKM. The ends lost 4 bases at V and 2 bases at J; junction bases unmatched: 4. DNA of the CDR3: TGTGCCAGCAGTTCCGGGGGGTTTAACACCGGGGAGCTGTTTTTT. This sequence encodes CASSSGGFNTGELFF.

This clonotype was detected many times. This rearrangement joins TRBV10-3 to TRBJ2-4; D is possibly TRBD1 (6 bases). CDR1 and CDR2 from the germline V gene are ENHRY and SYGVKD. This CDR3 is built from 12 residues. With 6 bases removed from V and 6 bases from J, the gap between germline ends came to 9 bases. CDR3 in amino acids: CAISGQPNIQYF. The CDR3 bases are TGTGCCATCAGCGGACAGCCAAACATTCAGTACTTC.

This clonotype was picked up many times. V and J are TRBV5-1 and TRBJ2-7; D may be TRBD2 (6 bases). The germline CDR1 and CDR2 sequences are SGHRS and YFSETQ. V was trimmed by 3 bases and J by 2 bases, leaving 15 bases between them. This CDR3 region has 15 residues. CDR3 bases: TGCGCCAGCAGCTGGACGGGACTCCAAGCCTACGAGCAGTACTTC. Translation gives CASSWTGLQAYEQYF.

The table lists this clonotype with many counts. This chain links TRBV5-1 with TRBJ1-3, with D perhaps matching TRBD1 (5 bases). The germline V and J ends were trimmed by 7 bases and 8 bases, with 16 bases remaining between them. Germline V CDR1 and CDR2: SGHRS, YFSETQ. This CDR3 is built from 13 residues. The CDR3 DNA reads TGCGCCAGCCGCCTCCAACTGGGACACACCATATATTTT. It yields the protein CASRLQLGHTIYF. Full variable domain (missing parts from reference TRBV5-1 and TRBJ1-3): KAGVTQTPRYLIKTRGQQVTLSCSPISGHRSVSWYQQTPGQGLQFLFEYFSETQRNKGNFPGRFSGRQFSNSRSEMNVSTLELGDSALYLCASRLQLGHTIYFGEGSWLTVV.

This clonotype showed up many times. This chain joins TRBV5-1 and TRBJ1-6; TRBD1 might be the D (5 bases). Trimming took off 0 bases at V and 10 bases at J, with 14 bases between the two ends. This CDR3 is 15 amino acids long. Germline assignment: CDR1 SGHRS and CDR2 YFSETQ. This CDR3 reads CASSLVGRGPSPLHF. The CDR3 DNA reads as TGCGCCAGCAGCTTGGTCGGGCGGGGCCCGTCACCCCTCCACTTT.

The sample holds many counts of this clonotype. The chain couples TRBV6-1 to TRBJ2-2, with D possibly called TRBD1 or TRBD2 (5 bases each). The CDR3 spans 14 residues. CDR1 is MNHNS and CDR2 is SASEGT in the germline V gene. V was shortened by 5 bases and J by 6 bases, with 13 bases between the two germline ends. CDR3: CASSRDGYPGELFF. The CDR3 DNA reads TGTGCCAGCAGTCGGGACGGATACCCCGGGGAGCTGTTTTTT.

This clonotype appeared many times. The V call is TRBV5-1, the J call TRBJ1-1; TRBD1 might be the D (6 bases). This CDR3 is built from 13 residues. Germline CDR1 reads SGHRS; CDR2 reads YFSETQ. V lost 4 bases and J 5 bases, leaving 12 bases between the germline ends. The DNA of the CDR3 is TGCGCCAGCAGCAACCAGGGGCTTACTGAAGCTTTCTTT. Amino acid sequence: CASSNQGLTEAFF.

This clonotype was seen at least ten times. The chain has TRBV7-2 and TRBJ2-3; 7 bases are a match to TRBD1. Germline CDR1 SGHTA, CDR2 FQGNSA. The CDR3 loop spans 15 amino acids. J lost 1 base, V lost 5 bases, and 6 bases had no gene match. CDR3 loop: CASSTRQGRTDTQYF. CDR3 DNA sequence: TGTGCCAGCAGCACCCGACAGGGCCGCACAGATACGCAGTATTTT. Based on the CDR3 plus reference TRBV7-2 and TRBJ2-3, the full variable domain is GAGVSQSPSNKVTEKGKDVELRCDPISGHTALYWYRQSLGQGLEFLIYFQGNSAPDKSGLPSDRFSAERTGGSVSTLTIQRTQQEDSAVYLCASSTRQGRTDTQYFGPGTRLTVL.

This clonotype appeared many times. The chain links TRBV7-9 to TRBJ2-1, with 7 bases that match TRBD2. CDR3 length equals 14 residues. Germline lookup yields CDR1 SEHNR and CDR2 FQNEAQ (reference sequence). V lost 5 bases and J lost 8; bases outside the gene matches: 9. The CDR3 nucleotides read TGTGCCAGCAGCCTGACGGGGGGAGGGGATGAGCAGTTCTTC. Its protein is CASSLTGGGDEQFF.

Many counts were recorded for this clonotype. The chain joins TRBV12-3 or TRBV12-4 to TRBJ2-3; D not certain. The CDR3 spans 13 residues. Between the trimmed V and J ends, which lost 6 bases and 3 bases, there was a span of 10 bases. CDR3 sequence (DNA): TGTGCCAGCAGCCCCTCTGGTACAGATACGCAGTATTTT. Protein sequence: CASSPSGTDTQYF.

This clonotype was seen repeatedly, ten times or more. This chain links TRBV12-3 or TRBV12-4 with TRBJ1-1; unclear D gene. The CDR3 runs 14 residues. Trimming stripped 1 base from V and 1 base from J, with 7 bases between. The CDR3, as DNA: TGTGCCAGCAGTTTAGGATCCGGGAACACTGAAGCTTTCTTT. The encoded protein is CASSLGSGNTEAFF.

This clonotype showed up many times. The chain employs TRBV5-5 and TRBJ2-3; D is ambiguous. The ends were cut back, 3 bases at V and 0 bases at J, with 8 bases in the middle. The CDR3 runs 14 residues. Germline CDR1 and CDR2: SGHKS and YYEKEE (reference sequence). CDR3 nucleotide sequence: TGTGCCAGCAGCTATTTGGGGAGCACAGATACGCAGTATTTT. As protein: CASSYLGSTDTQYF.

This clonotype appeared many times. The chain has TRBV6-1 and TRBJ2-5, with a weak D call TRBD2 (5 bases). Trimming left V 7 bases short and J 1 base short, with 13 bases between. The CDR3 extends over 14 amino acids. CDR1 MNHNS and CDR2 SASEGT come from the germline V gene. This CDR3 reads CASTLLAGQETQYF. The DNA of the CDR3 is TGTGCCAGCACCCTCCTGGCGGGCCAAGAGACCCAGTACTTC.

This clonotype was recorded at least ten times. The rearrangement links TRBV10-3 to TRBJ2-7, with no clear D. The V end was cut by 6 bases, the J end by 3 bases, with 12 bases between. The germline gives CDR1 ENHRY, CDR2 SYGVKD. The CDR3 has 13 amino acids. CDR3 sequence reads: CAISQTEDYEQYF. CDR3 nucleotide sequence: TGTGCCATCAGCCAGACGGAAGACTACGAGCAGTACTTC.